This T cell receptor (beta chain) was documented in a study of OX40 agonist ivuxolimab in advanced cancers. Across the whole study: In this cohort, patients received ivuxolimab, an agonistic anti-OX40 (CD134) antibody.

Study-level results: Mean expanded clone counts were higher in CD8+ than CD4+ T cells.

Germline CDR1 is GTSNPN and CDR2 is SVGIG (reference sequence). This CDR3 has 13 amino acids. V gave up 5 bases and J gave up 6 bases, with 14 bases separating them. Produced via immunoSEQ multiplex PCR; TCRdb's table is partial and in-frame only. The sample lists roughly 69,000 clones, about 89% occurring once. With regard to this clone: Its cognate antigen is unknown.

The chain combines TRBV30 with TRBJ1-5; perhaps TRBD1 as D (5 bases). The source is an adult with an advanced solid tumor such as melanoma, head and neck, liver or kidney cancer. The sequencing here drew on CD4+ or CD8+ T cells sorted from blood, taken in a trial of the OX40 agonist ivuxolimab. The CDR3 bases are TGTGCCTGGTCCGGGACTCTACGTCAGCCCCAGCATTTT. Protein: CAWSGTLRQPQHF.